The 2 T cell receptor beta chains given below trace back to one sample, sequenced in a study of monozygotic twins with inflammatory bowel disease. Reanalyzing the 5' RACE reads, TCRdb keeps one entry per CDR3 protein, without DNA. In total, the table holds about 300,000 distinct CDR3 sequences. The sample taken for sequencing was blood. The source is a human donor with ulcerative colitis or Crohn's disease, or a healthy co-twin of an affected twin (not recorded which).

The chain employs TRBV6-6 and TRBJ1-1; the D call from TCRdb, TRBD1, cannot be confirmed without DNA. Germline V CDR1 and CDR2: MNHNY, SVGAGI (reference sequence). The CDR3 loop spans 12 amino acids. CDR3: CAIETAANEAFF.

V gene TRBV19 combines with J gene TRBJ2-1; TCRdb's D call, TRBD1, is unchecked because there is no DNA. Germline CDR1 is LNHDA and CDR2 is SQIVND (reference sequence). This CDR3 is 15 amino acids long. CDR3 protein: CASSIWTGNYNEQFF.